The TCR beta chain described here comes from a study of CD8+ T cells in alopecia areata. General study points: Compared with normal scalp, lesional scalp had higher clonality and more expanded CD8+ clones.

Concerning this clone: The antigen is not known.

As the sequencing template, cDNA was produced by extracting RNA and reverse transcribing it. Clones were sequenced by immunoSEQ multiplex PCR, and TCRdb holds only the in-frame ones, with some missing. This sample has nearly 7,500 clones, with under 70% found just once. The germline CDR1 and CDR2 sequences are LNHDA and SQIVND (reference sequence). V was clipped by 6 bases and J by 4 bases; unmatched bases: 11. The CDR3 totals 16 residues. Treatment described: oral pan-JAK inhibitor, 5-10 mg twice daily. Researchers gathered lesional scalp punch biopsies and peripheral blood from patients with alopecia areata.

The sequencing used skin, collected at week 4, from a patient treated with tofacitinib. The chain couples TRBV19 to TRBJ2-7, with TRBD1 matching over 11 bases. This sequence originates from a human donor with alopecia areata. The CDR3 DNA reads TGTGCCAGTAGGAGGACAGGGGGCGACTCTCGGTACGAGCAGTACTTC. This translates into CASRRTGGDSRYEQYF.